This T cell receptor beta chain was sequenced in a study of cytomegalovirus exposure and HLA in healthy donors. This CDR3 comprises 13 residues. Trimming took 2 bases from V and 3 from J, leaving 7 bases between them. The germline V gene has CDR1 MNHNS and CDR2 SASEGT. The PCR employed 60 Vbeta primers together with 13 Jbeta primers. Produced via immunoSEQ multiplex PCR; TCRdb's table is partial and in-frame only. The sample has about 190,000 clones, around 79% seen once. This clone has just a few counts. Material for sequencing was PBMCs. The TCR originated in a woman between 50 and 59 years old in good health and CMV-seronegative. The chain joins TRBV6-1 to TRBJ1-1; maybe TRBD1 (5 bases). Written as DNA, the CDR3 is TGTGCCAGCAGTGAACGACAGTACACTGAAGCTTTCTTT. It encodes CASSERQYTEAFF.